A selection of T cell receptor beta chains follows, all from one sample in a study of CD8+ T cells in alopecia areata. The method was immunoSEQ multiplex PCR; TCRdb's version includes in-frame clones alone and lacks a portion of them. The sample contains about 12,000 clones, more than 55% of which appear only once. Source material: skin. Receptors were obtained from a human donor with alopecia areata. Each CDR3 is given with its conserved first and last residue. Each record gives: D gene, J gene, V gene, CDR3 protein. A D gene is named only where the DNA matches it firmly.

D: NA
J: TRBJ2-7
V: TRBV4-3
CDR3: CASSQEIVVGHTYEQYF

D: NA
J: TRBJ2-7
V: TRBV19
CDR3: CATGAQYF

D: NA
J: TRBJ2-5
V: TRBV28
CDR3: CASSLGAGALETQYF

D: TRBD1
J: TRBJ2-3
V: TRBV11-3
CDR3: CASRTRTGTDTQYF

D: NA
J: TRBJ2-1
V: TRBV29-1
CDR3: CSVVRINEQFF

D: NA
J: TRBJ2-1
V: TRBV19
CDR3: CASSIDAAEGIEQFF

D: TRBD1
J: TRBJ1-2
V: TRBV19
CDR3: CASSIFDREKDYGYTF

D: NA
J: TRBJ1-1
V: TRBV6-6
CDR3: CASSILGSTEAFF

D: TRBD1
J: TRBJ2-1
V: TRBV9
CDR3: CASSVRGLRDEQFF

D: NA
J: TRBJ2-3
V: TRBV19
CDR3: CASSILRTGEDTQYF

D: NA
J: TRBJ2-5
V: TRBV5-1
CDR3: CASSLTGVGQETQYF

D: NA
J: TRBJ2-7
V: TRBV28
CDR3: CASSLGYEQYF

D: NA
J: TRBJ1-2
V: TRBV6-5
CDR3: CASSSALYGYTF

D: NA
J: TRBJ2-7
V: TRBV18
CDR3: CASSLVREHEQYF

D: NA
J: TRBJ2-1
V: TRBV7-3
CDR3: CASSHPLGGRYNEQFF

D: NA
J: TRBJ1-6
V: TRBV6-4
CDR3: CASSVDSLGSPLHF

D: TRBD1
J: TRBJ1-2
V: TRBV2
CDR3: CASSTVGTGAIYGYTF

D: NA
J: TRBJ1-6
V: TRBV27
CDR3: CASSPLGVGRTLHF

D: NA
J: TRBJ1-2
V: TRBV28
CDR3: CASSFEEQYGYTF

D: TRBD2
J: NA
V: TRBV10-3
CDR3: CAISESLAVGYEQYF

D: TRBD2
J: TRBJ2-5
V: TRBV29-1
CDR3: CSVEERASGGWYQETQYF

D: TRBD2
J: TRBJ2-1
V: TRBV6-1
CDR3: CASSETTSGYNEQFF

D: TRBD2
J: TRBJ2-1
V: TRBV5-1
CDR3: CASSLAWGLAKFF

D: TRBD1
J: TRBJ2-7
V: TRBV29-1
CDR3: CSVEDKWDRSSYEQYF

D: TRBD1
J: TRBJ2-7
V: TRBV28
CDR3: CASSRSRMRQGHEQYF

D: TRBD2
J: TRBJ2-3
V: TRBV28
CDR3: CASSPRLAGDSDTQYF

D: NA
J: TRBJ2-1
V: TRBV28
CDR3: CASMPSPGYNEQFF

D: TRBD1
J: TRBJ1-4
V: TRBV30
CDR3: CACKPQGADEKLFF

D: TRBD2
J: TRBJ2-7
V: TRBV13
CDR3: CASSLGLSGRASEQYF

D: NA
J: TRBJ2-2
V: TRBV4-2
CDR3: CASSQVSSERVNTGELFF

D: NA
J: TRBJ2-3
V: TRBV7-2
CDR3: CASSLVAGPSTDTQYF

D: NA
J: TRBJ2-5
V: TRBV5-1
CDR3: CASGGETQYF

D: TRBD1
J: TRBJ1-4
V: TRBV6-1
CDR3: CASSATGGGLGEKLFF

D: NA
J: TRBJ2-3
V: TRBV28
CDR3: CASSLSRVADTQYF